The 14 T cell receptor beta chains reported below all come from one sample, sequenced in a study of blood T cell repertoires in COVID-19. Generated by immunoSEQ multiplex PCR, the TCRdb table keeps only in-frame clones and is missing some. Here the sample spans around 130,000 clones, roughly 84% being singletons. Source material: peripheral blood. The receptor source for this set is a man aged 60 to 75 with acute or convalescent COVID-19.

This clone was seen only once. The rearrangement links TRBV30 to TRBJ2-7; TRBD1 matches 7 bases. Germline V gene data show CDR1 as GTSNPN and CDR2 as SVGIG (reference sequence). CDR3 size: 12 residues. Trimming at V came to 5 bases and at J to 2 bases, leaving 3 bases not matched to a gene. The CDR3 DNA reads TGTGCCTGGGGGGACAGTGCCTACGAGCAGTACTTC. Its protein is CAWGDSAYEQYF.

This chain uses TRBV10-2 with TRBJ2-7; a possible D gene is TRBD1 (5 bases). Trimming cost V 4 bases and J 2 bases, with 15 bases left between them. The CDR3 covers 15 residues. Germline CDR1 and CDR2: WSHSY and SAAADI. The CDR3 bases are TGCGCCAGCAGTGGGCAGTTGGGGCCCACCTACGAGCAGTACTTC. Its translation: CASSGQLGPTYEQYF.

V is TRBV6-6 and J is TRBJ1-4; no definite D call. V lost 0 bases and J lost 8, with 13 bases in between. Germline CDR1 is MNHNY and CDR2 is SVGAGI (reference sequence). The CDR3 totals 15 residues. This chain's CDR3 is CASSYSREVGEKLFF. CDR3 nucleotide sequence: TGTGCCAGCAGTTACTCACGGGAGGTAGGGGAAAAACTGTTTTTT.

CDR3 sequence reads: CASSQVDTQYF. In DNA, the CDR3 is TGTGCCAGCAGCCAGGTGGATACGCAGTATTTT. V and J are TRBV7-3 and TRBJ2-3; D is unresolved. Germline V gene sequence: CDR1 SGHTA, CDR2 FQGTGA. The germline V and J ends were trimmed by 5 bases and 6 bases, with 6 bases remaining between them. CDR3 length: 11 residues.

This chain connects TRBV6-5 to TRBJ2-7; D gene ambiguous. The CDR3 extends over 11 amino acids. Between the trimmed V and J ends, which lost 1 base and 5 bases, there was a span of 3 bases. Germline V CDR1 and CDR2: MNHEY, SVGAGI. CDR3 sequence reads: CASSYYNEQYF. CDR3 DNA: TGTGCCAGCAGTTACTATAACGAGCAGTACTTC.

The J gene is TRBJ2-1, the V gene TRBV10-3; 9 bases map to TRBD2. CDR1 ENHRY and CDR2 SYGVKD come from the germline V gene. The J segment lost 6 bases and the V segment lost 6 bases, leaving 9 bases of the junction unmatched. The CDR3 consists of 15 residues. CDR3 coding DNA: TGTGCCATCAGGGCGGGGACTAGCTCGTCCAATGAGCAGTTCTTC. Translating it yields CAIRAGTSSSNEQFF.

The rearrangement uses TRBV6-5 and TRBJ1-3; D unclear. V lost 6 bases and J lost 0, with 9 bases in between. The CDR3 is made up of 14 amino acids. Germline CDR1 MNHEY, CDR2 SVGAGI. CDR3: CASRFSLSGNTIYF. CDR3 DNA: TGTGCCAGCAGATTTTCCCTCTCTGGAAACACCATATATTTT.

V and J are TRBV27 and TRBJ2-2; no reliable D call. V was trimmed by 3 bases and J by 7 bases, leaving 9 bases between them. The CDR3 is 13 residues long. CDR1 and CDR2 from the germline V gene are MNHEY and SMNVEV (reference sequence). The CDR3 here is CASSFTSYGELFF. CDR3 coding DNA: TGTGCCAGCAGTTTCACATCGTACGGGGAGCTGTTTTTT.

V usage is TRBV28 and J usage is TRBJ1-6; tentative D call: TRBD1 (5 bases). The CDR3 is 15 residues long. V gave up 7 bases and J gave up 7 bases, with 17 bases separating them. The germline CDR1 and CDR2 sequences are MDHEN and SYDVKM. CDR3 DNA sequence: TGTGCCAGCATAGCGGCAGGGTTAGTGAATTCACCCCTCCACTTT. Translation gives CASIAAGLVNSPLHF.

The chain employs TRBV7-7 and TRBJ2-2, with 10 positions matching TRBD2. Germline CDR1 SSHAT, CDR2 FNYEAQ (reference sequence). The junction had 8 bases not matched to a gene; V was cut back by 5 bases and J by 5 bases. The CDR3 is 16 amino acids. The CDR3 nucleotides read TGTGCCAGCAGCCCCTTAGCGGGGGGCAATACCGGGGAGCTGTTTTTT. This translates into CASSPLAGGNTGELFF. The full variable domain, completed using reference TRBV7-7 and TRBJ2-2, is GAGVSQSPRYKVTKRGQDVTLRCDPISSHATLYWYQQALGQGPEFLTYFNYEAQPDKSGLPSDRFSAERPEGSISTLTIQRTEQRDSAMYRCASSPLAGGNTGELFFGEGSRLTVL.

This chain joins TRBV6-1 and TRBJ1-2; possible D gene TRBD1, 5 bases. CDR1 is MNHNS and CDR2 is SASEGT in the germline V gene. The CDR3 runs to 15 residues. V was clipped by 2 bases and J by 4 bases, with 14 bases between them. The CDR3 loop is CASSEIRTSFYGYTF. The DNA of the CDR3 is TGTGCCAGCAGTGAAATCAGGACAAGTTTCTATGGCTACACCTTC.

The chain is built from TRBV5-6 and TRBJ2-7, with 10 positions matching TRBD2. Germline V gives CDR1 SGHDT, CDR2 YYEEEE. The CDR3 is 15 residues long. V gave up 0 bases and J gave up 3 bases; unmatched junction bases: 3. The DNA for the CDR3 is TGTGCCAGCAGCTTGGGACTAGCGGGTCTCTACGAGCAGTACTTC. Its protein product is CASSLGLAGLYEQYF.

The chain links TRBV27 to TRBJ2-7; TRBD2 is a possible D gene (7 bases). Germline CDR1 is MNHEY and CDR2 is SMNVEV (reference sequence). Trimming removed 3 bases from V and 2 bases from J, with 17 bases in between. This CDR3 comprises 16 residues. CDR3 amino acids: CASSFISRGPPYEQYF. CDR3 DNA: TGTGCCAGCAGTTTTATATCGCGGGGGCCCCCCTACGAGCAGTACTTC.

In its sample, this clone was seen once. The chain links TRBV7-8 to TRBJ2-5, with 9 nucleotides matching TRBD2. The J segment lost 4 bases and the V segment lost 8 bases, leaving 8 bases of the junction unmatched. Germline lookup yields CDR1 SGHVS and CDR2 FQNEAQ. The CDR3 has 14 residues. CDR3 bases: TGTGCCAGCTTCCCCCGCGGGGGGGGAGAGACCCAGTACTTC. As protein: CASFPRGGGETQYF.